This section outlines one TCR beta chain sequence together with its context. What it binds is unknown. The data were produced by immunoSEQ multiplex PCR, yet TCRdb's version contains in-frame clones alone and is incomplete. The data hold just under 100,000 clones, with around four fifths observed a single time. Relapse was seen in all patients after autologous stem cell transplantation, and brentuximab vedotin exposure was variable. This sample is drawn from a study of PD-1 blockade in classical Hodgkin lymphoma. Findings and caveats of the study: Baseline TCR diversity was reportedly lower in newly diagnosed patients than healthy donors. Patients newly diagnosed and complete responders had comparable baseline diversity. The causes of the repertoire differences, possibly disease activity or prior therapy, remain undefined.

The sequencing here drew on peripheral blood mononuclear cells (PBMCs), taken at baseline. The receptor was isolated from a human donor with classical Hodgkin lymphoma.

CDR3 loop: CSVDALDGYTF. The CDR3 bases are TGCAGCGTTGACGCTTTAGATGGCTACACCTTC. This sequence joins TRBV29-1 and TRBJ1-2, with unresolved D. The V gene lost 3 bases and the J gene lost 6 bases, with 8 bases spanning the gap. CDR1 is SQVTM and CDR2 is ANQGSEA in the germline V gene. CDR3 size: 11 residues. Full variable domain (outside the CDR3, taken from reference TRBV29-1 and TRBJ1-2): SAVISQKPSRDICQRGTSLTIQCQVDSQVTMMFWYRQQPGQSLTLIATANQGSEATYESGFVIDKFPISRPNLTFSTLTVSNMSPEDSSIYLCSVDALDGYTFGSGTRLTVV.